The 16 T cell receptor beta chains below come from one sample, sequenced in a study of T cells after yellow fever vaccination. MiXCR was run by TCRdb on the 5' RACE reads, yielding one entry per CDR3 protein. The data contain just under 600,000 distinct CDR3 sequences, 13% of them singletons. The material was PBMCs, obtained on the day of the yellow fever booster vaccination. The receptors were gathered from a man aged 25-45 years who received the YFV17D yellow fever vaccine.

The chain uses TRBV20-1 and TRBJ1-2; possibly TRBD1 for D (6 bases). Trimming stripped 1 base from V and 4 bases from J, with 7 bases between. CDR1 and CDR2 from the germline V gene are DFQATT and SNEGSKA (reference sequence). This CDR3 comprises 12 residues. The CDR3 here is CSARVGAYGYTF. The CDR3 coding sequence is TGCAGTGCTAGAGTGGGGGCCTATGGCTACACCTTC.

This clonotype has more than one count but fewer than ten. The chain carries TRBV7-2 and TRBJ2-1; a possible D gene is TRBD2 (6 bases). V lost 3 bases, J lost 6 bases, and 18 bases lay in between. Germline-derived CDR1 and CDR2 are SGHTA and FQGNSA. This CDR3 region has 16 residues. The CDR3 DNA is TGTGCCAGCAGCTTCTCGGGGGTGGGTGGAGTCAATGAGCAGTTCTTC. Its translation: CASSFSGVGGVNEQFF.

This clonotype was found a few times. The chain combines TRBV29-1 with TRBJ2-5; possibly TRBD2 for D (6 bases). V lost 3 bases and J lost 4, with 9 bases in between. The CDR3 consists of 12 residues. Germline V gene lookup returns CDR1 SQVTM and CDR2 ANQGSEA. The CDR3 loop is CSVEDYRETQYF. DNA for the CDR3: TGCAGCGTTGAGGACTACCGAGAGACCCAGTACTTC.

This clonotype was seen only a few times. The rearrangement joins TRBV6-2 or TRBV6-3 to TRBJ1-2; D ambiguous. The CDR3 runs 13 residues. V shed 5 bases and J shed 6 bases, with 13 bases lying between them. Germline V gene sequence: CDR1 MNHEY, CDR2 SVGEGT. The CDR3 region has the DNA TGTGCCAGCAGTCGGGGAATTTTGGATGGCTACACCTTC. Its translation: CASSRGILDGYTF.

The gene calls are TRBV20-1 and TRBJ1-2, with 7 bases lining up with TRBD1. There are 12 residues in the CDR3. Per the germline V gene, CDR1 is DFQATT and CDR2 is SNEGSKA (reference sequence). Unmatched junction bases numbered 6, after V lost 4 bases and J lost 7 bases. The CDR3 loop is CSAKRGDSGYTF. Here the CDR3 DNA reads TGCAGTGCTAAACGGGGGGACAGTGGCTACACCTTC.

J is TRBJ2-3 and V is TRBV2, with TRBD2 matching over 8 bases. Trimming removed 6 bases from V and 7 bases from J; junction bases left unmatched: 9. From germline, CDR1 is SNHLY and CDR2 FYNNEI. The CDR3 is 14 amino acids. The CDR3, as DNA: TGTGCCAGCAGCCGGAGCGGGGGACCTAATACGCAGTATTTT. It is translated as CASSRSGGPNTQYF.

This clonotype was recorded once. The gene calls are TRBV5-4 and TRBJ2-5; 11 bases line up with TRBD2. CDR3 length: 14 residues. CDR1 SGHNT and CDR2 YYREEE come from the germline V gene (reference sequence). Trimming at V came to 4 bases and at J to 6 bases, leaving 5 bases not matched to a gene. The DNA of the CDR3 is TGTGCCAGCAGCCCACTAGCGGGAGACAAGACCCAGTACTTC. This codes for CASSPLAGDKTQYF.

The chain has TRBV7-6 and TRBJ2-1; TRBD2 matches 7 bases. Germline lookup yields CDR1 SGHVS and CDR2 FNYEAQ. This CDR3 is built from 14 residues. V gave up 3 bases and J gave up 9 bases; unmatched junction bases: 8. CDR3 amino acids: CASSLAGGGSEQFF. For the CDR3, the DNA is TGTGCCAGCAGCTTGGCAGGAGGCGGGAGTGAGCAGTTCTTC.

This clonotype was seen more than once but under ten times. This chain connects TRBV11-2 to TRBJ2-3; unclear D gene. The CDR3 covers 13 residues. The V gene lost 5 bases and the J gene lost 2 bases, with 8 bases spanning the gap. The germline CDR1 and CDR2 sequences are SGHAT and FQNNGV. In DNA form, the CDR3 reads TGTGCCAGCAGCGGGCGGATCACAGATACGCAGTATTTT. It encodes CASSGRITDTQYF.

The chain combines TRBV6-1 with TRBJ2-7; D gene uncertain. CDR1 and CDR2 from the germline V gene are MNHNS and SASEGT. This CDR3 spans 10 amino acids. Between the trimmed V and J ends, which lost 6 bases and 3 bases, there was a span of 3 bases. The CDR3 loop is CASRNYEQYF. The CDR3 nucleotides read TGTGCCAGCAGGAACTACGAGCAGTACTTC.

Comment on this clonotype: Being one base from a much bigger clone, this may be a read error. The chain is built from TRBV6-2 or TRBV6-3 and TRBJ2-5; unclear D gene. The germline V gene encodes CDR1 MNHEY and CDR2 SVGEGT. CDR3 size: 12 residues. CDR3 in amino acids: CASSYPQDTQYF. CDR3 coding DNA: TGTGCCAGCAGTTACCCCCAAGATACCCAGTACTTC.

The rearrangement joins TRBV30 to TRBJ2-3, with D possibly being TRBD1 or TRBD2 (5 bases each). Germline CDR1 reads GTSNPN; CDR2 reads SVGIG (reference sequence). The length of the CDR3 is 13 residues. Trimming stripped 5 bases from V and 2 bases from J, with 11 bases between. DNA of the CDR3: TGTGCCTGGGGCCCCGGGACCACAGATACGCAGTATTTT. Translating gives CAWGPGTTDTQYF.

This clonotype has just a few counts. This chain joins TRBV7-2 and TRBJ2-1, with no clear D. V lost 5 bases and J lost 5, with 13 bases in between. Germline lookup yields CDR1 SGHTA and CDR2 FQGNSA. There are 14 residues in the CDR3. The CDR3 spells CASSPSRGNNEQFF. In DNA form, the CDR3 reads TGTGCCAGCAGCCCCTCTAGAGGAAACAATGAGCAGTTCTTC.

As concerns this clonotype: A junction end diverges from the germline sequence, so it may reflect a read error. The CDR3 DNA sequence: TGTGCCAGCAGCTTAAGGGGGGGCTCCTACAATGAGCAGCTCTTC. This sequence encodes CASSLRGGSYNEQLF. The rearrangement joins TRBV7-2 to TRBJ2-1, with a tentative D call TRBD2 (7 bases). The CDR3 consists of 15 residues. The germline V gene encodes CDR1 SGHTA and CDR2 FQGNSA.

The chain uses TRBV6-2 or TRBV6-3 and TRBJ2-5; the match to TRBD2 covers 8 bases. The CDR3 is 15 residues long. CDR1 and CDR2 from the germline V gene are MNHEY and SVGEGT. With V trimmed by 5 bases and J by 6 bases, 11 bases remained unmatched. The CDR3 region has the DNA TGTGCCAGCAGTGCCGGGGGAGCGGGAGCTAAGACCCAGTACTTC. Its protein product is CASSAGGAGAKTQYF.

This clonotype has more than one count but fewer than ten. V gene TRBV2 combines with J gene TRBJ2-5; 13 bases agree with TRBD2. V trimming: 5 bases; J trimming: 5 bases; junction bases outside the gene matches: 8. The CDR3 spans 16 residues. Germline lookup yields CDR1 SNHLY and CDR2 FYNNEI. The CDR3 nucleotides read TGTGCCAGCAGTAAGAGGACTAGCGGGAGTTGGGAGACCCAGTACTTC. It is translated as CASSKRTSGSWETQYF.